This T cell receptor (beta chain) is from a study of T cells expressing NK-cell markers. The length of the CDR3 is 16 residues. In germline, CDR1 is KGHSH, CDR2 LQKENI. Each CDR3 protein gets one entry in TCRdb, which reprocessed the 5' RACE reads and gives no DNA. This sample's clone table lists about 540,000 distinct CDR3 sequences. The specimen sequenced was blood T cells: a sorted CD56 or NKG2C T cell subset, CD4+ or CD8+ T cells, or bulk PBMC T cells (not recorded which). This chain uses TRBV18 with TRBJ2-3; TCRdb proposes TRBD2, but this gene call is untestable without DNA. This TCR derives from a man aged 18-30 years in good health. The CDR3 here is CASSNLAGGTTDTQYF.